Presented here are 12 T cell receptor beta chains from one specimen sequenced in a study of CD8+CD57+ T cells in acquired aplastic anemia. Profiling of TCR beta VDJ combinations and CDR3 sequences used genomic DNA as template. From the reads, TCRdb called clonotypes with MiXCR, one entry per CDR3 protein. The sample includes roughly 170,000 distinct CDR3 sequences, 48% of them seen just once. Whoever was chosen for sequencing had shown CD8+CD57+ cell expansion by flow cytometry. The sequencing input was sorted CD4+, CD8+, or CD8+CD57+ T cells (not recorded which) from PBMCs. The receptors stem from a human donor with aplastic anemia.

The table lists this clonotype with many counts. V gene TRBV2 combines with J gene TRBJ1-3; D perhaps matches TRBD1 (5 bases). Germline V gene lookup returns CDR1 SNHLY and CDR2 FYNNEI. V lost 8 bases, J lost 0 bases, and 14 bases lay in between. This CDR3 is built from 15 residues. The chain's CDR3 is CASGGRALSGNTIYF. CDR3 DNA sequence: TGTGCCAGCGGGGGAAGGGCCCTCTCTGGAAACACCATATATTTT.

The chain uses TRBV6-4 and TRBJ1-6, with no clear D. Per germline, CDR1 MRHNA and CDR2 SNTAGT. V was clipped by 2 bases and J by 6 bases, with 5 bases between them. This CDR3 is built from 13 residues. CDR3 in amino acids: CASSDNSNSPLHF. The CDR3 coding sequence is TGTGCCAGCAGTGACAACAGTAATTCACCCCTCCACTTT.

This clonotype came up a few times. The chain joins TRBV7-2 to TRBJ1-6; D gene uncertain. Germline V gene sequence: CDR1 SGHTA, CDR2 FQGNSA. The CDR3 extends over 13 amino acids. V was pared by 7 bases and J by 9 bases, with 13 bases between. CDR3: CASKRAVGSPLHF. CDR3 sequence (DNA): TGTGCCAGCAAGCGGGCCGTAGGTTCACCCCTCCACTTT.

The chain joins TRBV20-1 to TRBJ1-1, with D maybe TRBD1 (6 bases). With 5 bases removed from V and 1 base from J, the gap between germline ends came to 14 bases. This CDR3 is built from 14 residues. Germline CDR1 and CDR2: DFQATT and SNEGSKA (reference sequence). In DNA, the CDR3 is TGCAGTGCTCCCGGGGGGCGGGCGAACACTGAAGCTTTCTTT. Translation gives CSAPGGRANTEAFF.

A few counts support this clonotype. The V and J genes are TRBV10-1 and TRBJ2-2; 14 nucleotides match TRBD2. Trimming cost V 6 bases and J 2 bases; bases outside gene matches: 8. Germline CDR1 is WNHNN and CDR2 is SYGVQD (reference sequence). This CDR3 comprises 18 residues. CDR3 coding DNA: TGCGCCAGCAGAAAGGGACTAGCGGGGGCCGATAACACCGGGGAGCTGTTTTTT. Its protein product is CASRKGLAGADNTGELFF.

This clonotype was seen a few times. This chain links TRBV20-1 with TRBJ2-1, with TRBD2 matching 9 bases. Per the germline V gene, CDR1 is DFQATT and CDR2 is SNEGSKA (reference sequence). V trimming: 3 bases; J trimming: 4 bases; junction bases outside the gene matches: 7. This CDR3 is 15 amino acids long. The CDR3 DNA is TGCAGTGCTAGGGGCGGGGGGGAAGCATACAATGAGCAGTTCTTC. It is translated as CSARGGGEAYNEQFF.

This clonotype was observed a handful of times. V usage is TRBV29-1 and J usage is TRBJ1-1; maybe TRBD1 (6 bases). Germline values: CDR1 SQVTM, CDR2 ANQGSEA. The CDR3 totals 13 residues. The V end was cut by 3 bases, the J end by 2 bases, with 10 bases between. CDR3 loop: CSVDTGYNTEAFF. CDR3 DNA: TGCAGCGTTGATACAGGGTACAACACTGAAGCTTTCTTT.

The rearrangement uses TRBV10-3 and TRBJ2-2; unclear D gene. Germline V CDR1 and CDR2: ENHRY, SYGVKD. The CDR3 is 16 residues long. Trimming took 0 bases from V and 4 from J, leaving 12 bases between them. CDR3 sequence reads: CAISESLGPSTGELFF. DNA for the CDR3: TGTGCCATCAGTGAGTCGTTAGGGCCAAGCACCGGGGAGCTGTTTTTT.

This clonotype was seen once. The rearrangement uses TRBV2 and TRBJ1-2; D is ambiguous. The ends were cut back, 7 bases at V and 2 bases at J, with 17 bases in the middle. This CDR3 region has 15 residues. Germline V gene lookup returns CDR1 SNHLY and CDR2 FYNNEI. As DNA, the CDR3 is TGTGCCAGCATTGACTCAGCCAGCCCAAACTATGGCTACACCTTC. This codes for CASIDSASPNYGYTF.

The chain is built from TRBV11-1 and TRBJ1-1; D unclear. The CDR3 contains 16 residues. Germline V gene data show CDR1 as SGHAT and CDR2 as FQDESV (reference sequence). V was clipped by 2 bases and J by 7 bases, with 20 bases between them. CDR3 protein: CASSLIGESFYNEAFF. The CDR3 region has the DNA TGTGCCAGCAGCTTAATCGGGGAGAGCTTCTACAATGAAGCTTTCTTT. Based on the CDR3 plus reference TRBV11-1 and TRBJ1-1, the full variable domain is EAEVAQSPRYKITEKSQAVAFWCDPISGHATLYWYRQILGQGPELLVQFQDESVVDDSQLPKDRFSAERLKGVDSTLKIQPAELGDSAMYLCASSLIGESFYNEAFFGQGTRLTVV.

The table lists this clonotype with many counts. This chain links TRBV6-5 with TRBJ2-7; 9 bases are shared with TRBD2. Germline V CDR1 and CDR2: MNHEY, SVGAGI. The CDR3 totals 15 residues. Trimming took 0 bases from V and 7 from J; bases not matched to a gene: 7. CDR3 bases: TGTGCCAGCAGTTACTCCGTAAGCGGGGGGTCGGAGCAGTACTTC. This codes for CASSYSVSGGSEQYF.

This clonotype was observed many times. The V call is TRBV6-5, the J call TRBJ2-7; D is perhaps TRBD2 (7 bases). V was cut by 2 bases and J by 4 bases, with 12 bases left in between. CDR3 length equals 14 residues. Germline CDR1 MNHEY, CDR2 SVGAGI. Written as DNA, the CDR3 is TGTGCCAGCAGTTACGGGGGGGGGCTTTACGAGCAGTACTTC. Translation gives CASSYGGGLYEQYF.